This T cell receptor (beta chain) appears in the sequencing data of a study of vaccination and CD4 T cells after COVID-19. The treatment here: roughly ten-day PBMC culture with coronavirus spike peptide pools or control peptides (ViraFEST assay). Prior to the COVID-19 pandemic (2011-2018), the unexposed donor's CD4+ T cells were collected. IL-2 at roughly 10 IU/ml and peptide pools at about 9.5 ug/ml were added to PBMCs cultured at roughly 2 million per well. The Oncomine TCR Beta short-read assay was applied to DNA of cultured CD4+ T cells. Cultures of CD4+ T cells served as the source for extracting genomic DNA. One entry per CDR3 protein results from TCRdb running MiXCR on the PCR reads. Of 5,800 or so distinct CDR3 sequences in the sample, 33% were seen once. On this clonotype itself: Its specificity is unknown.

The V gene's germline CDR1 is DFQATT and CDR2 SNEGSKA (reference sequence). This CDR3 contains 13 residues. V shed 5 bases, J shed 2 bases, and the junction held 2 bases outside the gene matches. Study-wide results and caveats: Median SARS-CoV-2-reactive clonotypes rose from approximately 21 to 40, not significantly.

The chain is built from TRBV20-1 and TRBJ2-7; 11 positions agree with TRBD2. The sequencing sample was made of CD4+ T cells from blood, cultured in vitro. The receptor was isolated from a human donor in good health. CDR3 sequence: CSARLAGTYEQYF. CDR3 DNA sequence: TGCAGTGCTCGACTAGCGGGAACCTACGAGCAGTACTTC.